This T cell receptor (beta chain) was sequenced during a study of blood T cell repertoires in COVID-19. Study background: Samples representing acute and convalescent COVID-19 were sourced from the United States, Italy and Spain. Sources were T cells, B-cell-depleted T cells, or PBMCs; the material itself was cDNA or gDNA.

V lost 3 bases to trimming and J lost 4 bases; unmatched junction nucleotides: 2. Germline assignment: CDR1 KGHSH and CDR2 LQKENI. This CDR3 region has 15 residues. Original processing methods: From reference gene primer amplification, estimates of nucleated cell counts were derived. The table came from immunoSEQ multiplex PCR; TCRdb's copy has only in-frame clones and leaves some out. The V and J calls and clone size come from that table; D and trimming were worked out from the DNA. This sample has approximately 60,000 clones, with 70% to 85% found just once. The sample consisted of peripheral blood. This rearrangement joins TRBV18 to TRBJ1-3; 11 nucleotides agree with TRBD1. The receptor was isolated from a woman of 80 years or more with active or convalescent COVID-19. The CDR3 region has the DNA TGTGCCAGCTCACCGAGGACAGGGGGCGGAAACACCATATATTTT. Its translation is CASSPRTGGGNTIYF.